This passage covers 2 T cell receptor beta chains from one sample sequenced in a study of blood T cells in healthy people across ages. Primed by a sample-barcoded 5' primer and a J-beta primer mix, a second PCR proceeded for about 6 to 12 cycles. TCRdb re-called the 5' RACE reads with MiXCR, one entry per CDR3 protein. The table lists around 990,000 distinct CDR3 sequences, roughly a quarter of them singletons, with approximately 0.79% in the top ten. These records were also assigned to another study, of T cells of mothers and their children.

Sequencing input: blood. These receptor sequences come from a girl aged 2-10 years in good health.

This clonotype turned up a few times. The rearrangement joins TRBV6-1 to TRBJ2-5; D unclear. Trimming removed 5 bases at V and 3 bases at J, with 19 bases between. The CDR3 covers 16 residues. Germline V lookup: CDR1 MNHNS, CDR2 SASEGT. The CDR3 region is CASSLILWGIEETQYF. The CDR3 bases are TGTGCCAGCAGTCTGATTCTATGGGGTATTGAAGAGACCCAGTACTTC.

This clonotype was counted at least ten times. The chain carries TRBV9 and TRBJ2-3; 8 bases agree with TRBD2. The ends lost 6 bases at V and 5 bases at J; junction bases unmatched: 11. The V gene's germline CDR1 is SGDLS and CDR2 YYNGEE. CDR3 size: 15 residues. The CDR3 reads CASTMMASGQDTQYF. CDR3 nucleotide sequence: TGTGCCAGCACAATGATGGCTAGCGGGCAAGATACGCAGTATTTT.